A selection of T cell receptor beta chains follows, all from one sample in a study of PD-L1 blockade in urothelial cancer. Only in-frame clones appear in the TCRdb table, and some are missing; sequencing was by immunoSEQ multiplex PCR. The data show about 30,000 clones, with about nine tenths seen just once and approximately 3.7% held by the top ten. The starting material was PBMCs, obtained around atezolizumab (anti-PD-L1) treatment. These receptors came from a man aged 50 to 60 with urothelial cancer. Each CDR3 is given with its conserved first and last residue. The D gene is left open where the match is weak. Clone sizes are given selectively: once, few, many, or a class where the clone is expanded.

v_gene	j_gene	abundance	len	d_gene	CDR3aa	CDR3nt
TRBV5-1	TRBJ2-1	NA	15	NA	CASSLVPSAYNEQFF	TGCGCCAGCAGCTTGGTTCCTAGCGCATACAATGAGCAGTTCTTC
TRBV7-8	TRBJ1-5	NA	14	NA	CASSSTTGNQPQHF	TGTGCCAGCAGCTCCACGACGGGAAATCAGCCCCAGCATTTT
TRBV6-1	TRBJ2-3	NA	15	TRBD2	CASRPREGGSDTQYF	TGTGCCAGCCGACCCCGGGAGGGAGGATCAGATACGCAGTATTTT
TRBV6-5	TRBJ2-1	NA	12	NA	CATRRTNNEQFF	TGTGCCACCAGGAGGACAAACAATGAGCAGTTCTTC
TRBV12-5	TRBJ2-3	few	17	TRBD2	CASGLPTSGRLVDTQYF	TGTGCTAGTGGTTTGCCGACTAGCGGGAGGTTGGTAGATACGCAGTATTTT
TRBV15	TRBJ2-5	NA	14	TRBD1	CATTLDRGSETQYF	TGTGCCACCACCCTAGACAGGGGATCGGAGACCCAGTACTTC
TRBV6-5	TRBJ2-1	NA	15	NA	CASRPADSLYNEQFF	TGTGCCAGCAGACCAGCGGACTCACTCTACAATGAGCAGTTCTTC
TRBV27	TRBJ1-2	NA	15	TRBD1	CASSSIPGQANGYTF	TGTGCCAGCAGTTCAATTCCGGGACAGGCGAATGGCTACACCTTC
TRBV5-4	TRBJ1-1	NA	16	NA	CASSKGGGDMNTEAFF	TGTGCCAGCAGCAAGGGAGGGGGGGATATGAACACTGAAGCTTTCTTT
TRBV19	TRBJ1-6	few	13	TRBD1	CASSIKQGTPLHF	TGTGCCAGTAGTATTAAACAGGGGACACCCCTCCACTTT
TRBV7-2	TRBJ2-7	NA	16	NA	CASSLAHSLALGEQYF	TGTGCCAGCAGCTTAGCCCATTCCTTGGCCCTAGGCGAGCAGTACTTC
TRBV7-3	TRBJ2-2	NA	15	NA	CASSLTRLPTGELFF	TGTGCCAGCAGCTTAACCAGACTACCCACCGGGGAGCTGTTTTTT
TRBV5-1	TRBJ1-4	NA	15	NA	CASSSDEVNVGKLFF	TGCGCCAGCAGCTCGGATGAGGTCAACGTCGGAAAACTGTTTTTT
TRBV15	TRBJ2-1	once	15	TRBD2	CATSGTASGTFEQFF	TGTGCCACCAGCGGGACGGCTAGCGGAACTTTTGAGCAGTTCTTC
TRBV27	TRBJ1-2	NA	16	TRBD1	CASSLRGTVVNYGYTF	TGTGCCAGCAGTTTAAGAGGGACAGTCGTTAACTATGGCTACACCTTC
TRBV18	TRBJ1-6	NA	15	NA	CASSPGTTDNSPLHF	TGTGCCAGCTCACCAGGGACAACCGATAATTCACCCCTCCACTTT
TRBV7-9	TRBJ1-5	NA	17	TRBD1	CASSQLTGTGHNQPQHF	TGTGCCAGCAGCCAATTAACCGGGACAGGGCACAATCAGCCCCAGCATTTT
TRBV11-2	TRBJ2-5	once	16	TRBD2	CASSLVGGTPSETQYF	TGTGCCAGCAGCTTAGTGGGGGGGACCCCCTCAGAGACCCAGTACTTC
TRBV9	TRBJ1-5	NA	15	NA	CASSVDGVSNQPQHF	TGTGCCAGCAGCGTAGACGGTGTTAGCAATCAGCCCCAGCATTTT
TRBV5-5	TRBJ2-7	NA	15	TRBD1	CASSQQGTFSYEQYF	TGTGCCAGCAGCCAACAGGGGACCTTCTCCTACGAGCAGTACTTC
TRBV4-1	TRBJ2-7	NA	19	TRBD2	CASSQERFGGRAGSYEQYF	TGCGCCAGCAGCCAAGAACGGTTTGGCGGGAGGGCCGGTTCCTACGAGCAGTACTTC
TRBV13	TRBJ2-6	NA	19	TRBD1	CASSVPRQGGSSGANVLTF	TGTGCCAGCAGCGTACCTAGACAGGGTGGTTCCTCTGGGGCCAACGTCCTGACTTTC
TRBV5-1	TRBJ2-3	NA	16	NA	CASSFLSGSSTDTQYF	TGCGCCAGCAGCTTTTTGAGCGGGTCTAGCACAGATACGCAGTATTTT
TRBV6-4	TRBJ2-2	NA	14	NA	CASRAAQFTGELFF	TGTGCCAGCAGGGCGGCTCAATTCACCGGGGAGCTGTTTTTT
TRBV9	TRBJ1-1	NA	14	NA	CASSARQADTEAFF	TGTGCCAGCAGCGCCAGACAGGCGGACACTGAAGCTTTCTTT
TRBV6-4	TRBJ2-3	medium-sized	17	TRBD2	CASPGSVKRGVVDTQYF	TGTGCCAGCCCCGGTTCTGTAAAGCGGGGGGTTGTAGATACGCAGTATTTT
TRBV21-1	TRBJ2-7	NA	16	NA	CASTIKKDQGAREQYF	TGTGCCAGCACTATAAAGAAGGACCAGGGGGCCCGCGAGCAGTACTTC
TRBV7-9	TRBJ2-4	NA	16	NA	CASSLFSGQAKNIQYF	TGTGCCAGCAGCCTCTTTAGCGGCCAAGCCAAAAACATTCAGTACTTC
TRBV5-1	TRBJ1-5	NA	13	NA	CASSWRVGQPQHF	TGCGCCAGCAGCTGGCGGGTCGGTCAGCCCCAGCATTTT
TRBV15	TRBJ2-1	NA	16	TRBD2	CATSRAAGGAYNEQFF	TGTGCCACCAGCAGGGCAGCGGGGGGAGCCTACAATGAGCAGTTCTTC
TRBV5-1	TRBJ1-1	NA	14	TRBD1	CASSLGQGAVGAFF	TGCGCCAGCAGCTTGGGACAGGGGGCTGTTGGAGCTTTCTTT
TRBV5-1	TRBJ2-6	NA	17	TRBD1	CASRHDRGSSGANVLTF	TGCGCCAGCAGGCACGACAGGGGGAGCTCTGGGGCCAACGTCCTGACTTTC
TRBV5-1	TRBJ2-1	NA	16	TRBD2	CASSLDPSGRGNEQFF	TGCGCCAGCAGCTTGGATCCTAGCGGGAGAGGAAATGAGCAGTTCTTC
TRBV27	TRBJ2-7	NA	14	NA	CASSFGQGSKEQYF	TGTGCCAGCAGTTTCGGGCAGGGTTCAAAAGAGCAGTACTTC
TRBV7-9	TRBJ2-2	NA	12	NA	CAARVYTGELFF	TGTGCCGCCAGGGTTTACACCGGGGAGCTGTTTTTT
TRBV19	TRBJ2-3	NA	15	TRBD1	CASSSGTGGPDTQYF	TGTGCCAGTTCGTCCGGGACAGGGGGTCCAGATACGCAGTATTTT
TRBV11-2	TRBJ1-2	NA	13	NA	CASSLSQMYGYTF	TGTGCCAGCAGCTTATCACAAATGTATGGCTACACCTTC
TRBV19	TRBJ2-7	NA	13	NA	CASRKQGSYEQYF	TGTGCCAGTAGGAAACAGGGTTCCTACGAGCAGTACTTC
TRBV15	TRBJ1-2	once	15	NA	CATSRDPSGGSGYTF	TGTGCCACCAGCAGAGACCCGTCGGGGGGAAGCGGCTACACCTTC
TRBV11-1	TRBJ2-2	NA	16	TRBD1	CASSSHTGQGAGELFF	TGTGCCAGCAGCTCCCACACCGGGCAGGGGGCCGGGGAGCTGTTTTTT
TRBV20-1	TRBJ1-1	once	11	NA	CSARLDTEAFF	TGCAGTGCTAGACTTGACACTGAAGCTTTCTTT